Described below is a single T cell receptor (beta chain) sequence and its context. The V end lost 5 bases, the J end lost 2 bases, and 15 bases lay between the germline ends. This CDR3 region has 15 residues. Germline assignment: CDR1 MDHEN and CDR2 SYDVKM. The table came from immunoSEQ multiplex PCR; TCRdb's copy has only in-frame clones and leaves some out. The table includes tens of thousands of clones, around 85% detected once. This sample is part of a study of T cell responses to AZD1222 COVID-19 vaccine. This chain connects TRBV28 to TRBJ1-1; D might be TRBD1 (5 bases). The sequenced sample was peripheral blood, obtained 28 days after the second AZD1222 dose. This sequence originates from an adult who received the AZD1222 COVID-19 vaccine. CDR3 region: CASSPRDSRNTEAFF. CDR3 nucleotide sequence: TGTGCCAGCAGTCCTCGGGACTCCAGAAACACTGAAGCTTTCTTT.